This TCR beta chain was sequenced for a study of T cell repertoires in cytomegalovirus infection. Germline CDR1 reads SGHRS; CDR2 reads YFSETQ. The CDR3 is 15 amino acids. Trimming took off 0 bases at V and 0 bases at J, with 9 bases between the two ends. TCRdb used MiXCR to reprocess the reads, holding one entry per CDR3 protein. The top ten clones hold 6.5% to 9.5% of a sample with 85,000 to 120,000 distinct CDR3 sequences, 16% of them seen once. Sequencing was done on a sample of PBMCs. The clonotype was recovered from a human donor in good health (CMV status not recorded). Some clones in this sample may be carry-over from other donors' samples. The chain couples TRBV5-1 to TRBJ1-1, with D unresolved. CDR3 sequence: CASSLDGIMNTEAFF. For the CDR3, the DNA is TGCGCCAGCAGCTTGGACGGAATCATGAACACTGAAGCTTTCTTT.